Listed here are 9 T cell receptor beta chains from one sample, sequenced in a study of beta chain features in type 1 diabetes. Isolated RNA was reverse transcribed in full, so expressed TCRB transcripts were sequenced. The table came from immunoSEQ multiplex PCR; TCRdb's copy has only in-frame clones and leaves some out. The sample contains a few hundred thousand clones, about 10% of which appear only once. Sequences were obtained from naive CD4+ T cells from blood. The receptors stem from a woman aged 25 to 39 in good health.

The V call is TRBV7-2, the J call TRBJ2-2; no reliable D call. The CDR3 is 14 amino acids. V was pared by 1 base and J by 3 bases, with 6 bases between. Germline-derived CDR1 and CDR2 are SGHTA and FQGNSA. The CDR3 spells CASSLVRDTGELFF. CDR3 coding DNA: TGTGCCAGCAGCTTAGTCCGAGACACCGGGGAGCTGTTTTTT.

The rearrangement links TRBV6-5 to TRBJ2-1; 7 nucleotides match TRBD1. CDR3 length: 16 amino acids. Germline CDR1 reads MNHEY; CDR2 reads SVGAGI. The junction had 6 bases not matched to a gene; V was cut back by 2 bases and J by 2 bases. DNA of the CDR3: TGTGCCAGCAGTTACCAACCGGGACAGACCTACAATGAGCAGTTCTTC. It codes for CASSYQPGQTYNEQFF.

This clone was detected a few times. J is TRBJ2-7 and V is TRBV7-9, with 14 bases identical to TRBD2. J lost 4 bases, V lost 5 bases, and 10 bases had no gene match. The V gene's germline CDR1 is SEHNR and CDR2 FQNEAQ (reference sequence). CDR3 length: 17 amino acids. CDR3 sequence: CASSEGTSGRGIYEQYF. The CDR3 DNA follows: TGTGCCAGCAGCGAAGGGACTAGCGGGAGAGGTATATACGAGCAGTACTTC.

The rearrangement links TRBV28 to TRBJ2-7, with D possibly matching TRBD2 (5 bases). Trimming removed 6 bases at V and 4 bases at J, with 16 bases between. The CDR3 sequence is 14 residues long. Germline values: CDR1 MDHEN, CDR2 SYDVKM. Here the CDR3 reads CASREAGLRYEQYF. The CDR3 coding sequence is TGTGCCAGCAGGGAGGCGGGTCTAAGATACGAGCAGTACTTC.

This clone was counted a few times. The genes are TRBV7-9 and TRBJ1-3; 8 bases line up with TRBD1. Germline CDR1 reads SEHNR; CDR2 reads FQNEAQ (reference sequence). V shed 2 bases, J shed 3 bases, and the junction held 9 bases outside the gene matches. The CDR3 has 17 amino acids. CDR3 region: CASSLTLDREDGNTIYF. The CDR3 nucleotides read TGTGCCAGCAGCTTAACCCTGGACAGGGAGGATGGAAACACCATATATTTT.

The CDR3: CSVEDKGQGARLEQYF. The CDR3 DNA reads TGCAGCGTTGAAGATAAGGGCCAGGGGGCGCGTCTCGAGCAGTACTTC. The chain combines TRBV29-1 with TRBJ2-7; 8 bases fit TRBD1. The length of the CDR3 is 16 residues. V trimming: 0 bases; J trimming: 6 bases; junction bases outside the gene matches: 13. Per germline, CDR1 SQVTM and CDR2 ANQGSEA.

The genes are TRBV9 and TRBJ1-2, with TRBD1 as a possible D gene (5 bases). Trimming cost V 6 bases and J 8 bases, with 14 bases left between them. The V gene's germline CDR1 is SGDLS and CDR2 YYNGEE. The CDR3 contains 12 residues. The CDR3 sequence is CASTRFGAGYTF. The CDR3 DNA follows: TGTGCCAGCACGCGCTTTGGGGCAGGCTACACCTTC. The full variable domain, with the rest looked up from reference TRBV9 and TRBJ1-2, is DSGVTQTPKHLITATGQRVTLRCSPRSGDLSVYWYQQSLDQGLQFLIQYYNGEERAKGNILERFSAQQFPDLHSELNLSSLELGDSALYFCASTRFGAGYTFGSGTRLTVV.

This clone occurred a few times. The chain joins TRBV7-2 to TRBJ1-3, with D possibly being TRBD1 (5 bases). V was shortened by 4 bases and J by 0 bases, with 10 bases between the two germline ends. This CDR3 is built from 15 residues. The germline CDR1 and CDR2 sequences are SGHTA and FQGNSA. The CDR3: CASSSWGSSGNTIYF. DNA of the CDR3: TGTGCCAGCAGCTCCTGGGGCAGCTCTGGAAACACCATATATTTT.

This clone was seen more than once but under ten times. The chain combines TRBV7-3 with TRBJ2-3, with TRBD1 as a possible D gene (6 bases). CDR1 and CDR2 from the germline V gene are SGHTA and FQGTGA. V was pared by 2 bases and J by 2 bases, with 8 bases between. CDR3 length: 14 amino acids. This chain's CDR3 is CASSLGGYTDTQYF. The CDR3 coding sequence is TGTGCCAGCAGCTTAGGGGGCTACACAGATACGCAGTATTTT.